This T cell receptor (beta chain) was retrieved from a study of T-cell memory formation after mild COVID-19 (dated by TCRdb to 2020 to 2022). At the level of the whole study: Most TCR sequence clusters were specific to one of the two donors. Longitudinal TCRalpha and TCRbeta repertoire sequencing tracked T-cell clones expanding and contracting after mild COVID-19 in a couple of donors. The cohort was made up of two young adult volunteers, one female and one male, who were previously healthy.

PBMCs were isolated by Ficoll-Paque density gradient centrifugation. This clonotype was counted a few times. Its recognized antigen is unknown. No base quality information exists; no much larger clone differs at one position. Trimming costs V 1 base and J 3 bases, and their ends lie 13 bases apart. The CDR3, from cysteine to phenylalanine, totals 15 residues. The sequence is cut down to CDR3 DNA, 45 bases in frame from base 1. CDR1 MGHRA and CDR2 YSYEKL were looked up in the germline V gene. Sequenced on an Illumina NovaSeq 6000. cDNA libraries for TCRalpha and TCRbeta were prepared by 5'RACE using constant-segment primers, with sample barcodes and unique molecular identifiers added. RNA was extracted from every sample with Trizol reagent. The libraries were amplified in two PCR steps, and the second step added a second sample barcode and Illumina TruSeq adapters. The libraries were sequenced on an Illumina NovaSeq using 2 x 150 bp paired-end reads. Per the source publication's procedure: Reads were demultiplexed and collapsed into UMI-guided consensus sequences with migec v1.2.7. Using mixcr v2.1.11, the UMI consensuses were aligned to TRA and TRB V and J templates and assembled into clonotypes. A clonotype was counted as expanded or contracted only when both edgeR and NoisET called the clonotype significant, with the noise models trained on biological replicates. For edgeR calls, a false discovery rate-adjusted p below 0.01 and a log2 fold-change threshold of 1 were applied. As an exploratory analysis of dynamics, max-normalized trajectories of the 1000 most abundant clonotypes were examined by PCA with hierarchical clustering. Separately sequenced CD4+ and CD8+ repertoires were used to assign a CD4 or CD8 phenotype to each responding clone. In-frame beta chains were kept once TCRdb had trimmed the public reads at Q25 with fastp and called clones with MiXCR. Each entry is one CDR3 protein sequence, shown with its most common DNA and genes. It is TCRdb's table, rather than the study itself, that gives the V and J calls and clone size. The sample contains about 110,000 distinct CDR3 sequences, 15% to 20% of them found a single time. The ten largest clones capture 28% of the sample.

Here is what the overall study found, with its caveats: The detection of some responding clones in pre-infection memory suggests that pre-existing cross-reactive memory T cells joined the SARS-CoV-2 response. Whether the second-wave clones peaking on day 37 were SARS-CoV-2 specific was not confirmed. Contracting CD4+ clones were found mainly in CM and EM memory subsets, while CD8+ clones were enriched in EMRA. Only a couple of mild cases were covered by the study, and larger cohorts that include severe cases with pre-infection samples were considered necessary. Balanced CD4/CD8 phenotypes were observed for clones contracting from day 15 to 85, whereas a bias towards CD4+ was observed for a second wave of clones expanding from day 15 to 37.

The sample consisted of PBMCs or a T cell subset sorted from them (not recorded which). Recombination linked TRBV4-1 to TRBJ2-7, and TRBD2 may be the D gene, going by 5 matching bases. The TCR originated in an adult woman who had mild COVID-19 (a few samples of this study predate the infection). The sample titles of this study are shuffled in the database, so cell type and time point are left out; the donor was told from shared clones. The CDR3 has the sequence CASSQGGGGFYEQYF. The nucleotide sequence is TGCGCCAGCAGCCAAGGAGGCGGCGGGTTCTACGAGCAGTACTTC.